Presented here are 30 T cell receptor beta chains from one specimen sequenced in a study of shared clonotypes between healthy human individuals. TCRdb keeps only in-frame clones here, not all; method: immunoSEQ multiplex PCR. The data contain approximately 1,500,000 clones, 95% to 99% of them singletons. Sequences were obtained from naive CD4+ T cells sorted from blood. As for subset: CD45RA+ positively selected. Receptor source: a man aged 25-40 years in good health.

The V call is TRBV7-2, the J call TRBJ2-3, with 13 bases matching TRBD2. J was trimmed by 2 bases and V by 3 bases; bases with no gene match: 5. This CDR3 region has 17 residues. CDR1 SGHTA and CDR2 FQGNSA come from the germline V gene. The CDR3 region is CASSFPGLAGVTDTQYF. Written as DNA, the CDR3 is TGTGCCAGCAGCTTTCCCGGACTAGCGGGAGTCACAGATACGCAGTATTTT. Based on the CDR3 plus reference TRBV7-2 and TRBJ2-3, the full variable domain is GAGVSQSPSNKVTEKGKDVELRCDPISGHTALYWYRQSLGQGLEFLIYFQGNSAPDKSGLPSDRFSAERTGGSVSTLTIQRTQQEDSAVYLCASSFPGLAGVTDTQYFGPGTRLTVL.

The V gene is TRBV9, the J gene TRBJ2-4; D is possibly TRBD1 (7 bases). The CDR3 has 15 amino acids. CDR1 is SGDLS and CDR2 is YYNGEE in the germline V gene. V was trimmed by 4 bases and J by 3 bases, leaving 14 bases between them. CDR3 coding DNA: TGTGCCAGCAGCCCGGGGCAGGGGGGCAAAAACATTCAGTACTTC. This encodes CASSPGQGGKNIQYF.

The chain links TRBV28 to TRBJ1-5; D is unclear. CDR1 is MDHEN, CDR2 SYDVKM, per germline. The germline V and J ends were trimmed by 5 bases and 0 bases, with 11 bases remaining between them. CDR3 length: 15 residues. CDR3 loop: CASSPSEYSNQPQHF. The CDR3 DNA reads as TGTGCCAGCAGTCCTAGCGAATATAGCAATCAGCCCCAGCATTTT.

The genes are TRBV7-2 and TRBJ1-5, with TRBD1 as a possible D gene (5 bases). Germline V CDR1 and CDR2: SGHTA, FQGNSA. The ends were cut back, 7 bases at V and 4 bases at J, with 11 bases in the middle. CDR3 length: 13 residues. The CDR3 DNA is TGTGCCAGCACCCTCGGGGGGAATCAGCCCCAGCATTTT. Translation gives CASTLGGNQPQHF.

The chain is built from TRBV30 and TRBJ2-5; no reliable D call. V lost 0 bases to trimming and J lost 3 bases, with 14 bases between them. CDR3 length: 15 amino acids. In germline, CDR1 is GTSNPN, CDR2 SVGIG (reference sequence). The CDR3 DNA follows: TGTGCCTGGAGTGTTTATGTGGGAATTGAAGAGACCCAGTACTTC. Residues: CAWSVYVGIEETQYF. The whole variable domain, remainder taken from reference TRBV30 and TRBJ2-5, is SQTIHQWPATLVQPVGSPLSLECTVEGTSNPNLYWYRQAAGRGLQLLFYSVGIGQISSEVPQNLSASRPQDRQFILSSKKLLLSDSGFYLCAWSVYVGIEETQYFGPGTRLLVL.

J is TRBJ1-5 and V is TRBV9, with D possibly being TRBD1 (6 bases). The CDR3 totals 15 residues. CDR1 is SGDLS, CDR2 YYNGEE, per germline. Trimming stripped 10 bases from V and 2 bases from J, with 19 bases between. The CDR3 reads CAFQSGRQGNQPQHF. The CDR3 DNA reads as TGTGCCTTCCAATCGGGTAGACAGGGCAATCAGCCCCAGCATTTT.

This chain joins TRBV29-1 and TRBJ2-3; 7 nucleotides align to TRBD2. The CDR3 is 18 residues long. From germline, CDR1 is SQVTM and CDR2 ANQGSEA. J was trimmed by 4 bases and V by 7 bases; bases with no gene match: 23. Written as DNA, the CDR3 is TGCAGCGCCCGCCGCGGGAGCAGGAGAAGGGGAGTGGCAGATACGCAGTATTTT. Protein product: CSARRGSRRRGVADTQYF.

The V and J genes are TRBV29-1 and TRBJ2-1; weak D call: TRBD1 (5 bases). Looked up from germline, CDR1 is SQVTM and CDR2 is ANQGSEA. CDR3 size: 13 residues. The V end lost 2 bases, the J end lost 3 bases, and 8 bases lay between the germline ends. The CDR3, as DNA: TGCAGCGTTGAATGGCAGGGCTACAATGAGCAGTTCTTC. Its protein product is CSVEWQGYNEQFF.

The V and J genes are TRBV4-1 and TRBJ1-3; tentative D call: TRBD1 (5 bases). Trimming pared 0 bases from V and 2 bases from J, leaving 8 bases between. The germline CDR1 and CDR2 sequences are MGHRA and YSYEKL. This CDR3 comprises 15 residues. CDR3 nucleotide sequence: TGCGCCAGCAGCCAAGAGGGGGGGGCTGGAAACACCATATATTTT. Translated: CASSQEGGAGNTIYF.

The chain combines TRBV18 with TRBJ2-7, with D tentatively TRBD1 (6 bases). This CDR3 has 15 residues. Between the trimmed V and J ends, which lost 3 bases and 7 bases, there was a span of 19 bases. Germline V gene data show CDR1 as KGHSH and CDR2 as LQKENI. CDR3 in amino acids: CASSPLTGPKEEQYF. CDR3 nucleotide sequence: TGTGCCAGCTCACCTCTGACAGGTCCCAAGGAGGAGCAGTACTTC.

V is TRBV4-2 and J is TRBJ2-2, with 10 positions matching TRBD2. CDR3 length: 16 residues. V trimming: 4 bases; J trimming: 6 bases; junction bases outside the gene matches: 8. Germline CDR1 reads LGHNA; CDR2 reads YNFKEQ. As DNA, the CDR3 is TGTGCCAGCAGCCCCCCTAGCGGGAGAACGGCCGGGGAGCTGTTTTTT. This codes for CASSPPSGRTAGELFF.

The chain combines TRBV5-1 with TRBJ2-1; possibly TRBD1 for D (6 bases). Germline CDR1 is SGHRS and CDR2 is YFSETQ. The CDR3 spans 14 residues. V was pared by 7 bases and J by 4 bases, with 15 bases between. CDR3 residues: CASGPGARYNEQFF. In DNA form, the CDR3 reads TGCGCCAGCGGGCCAGGGGCGAGGTACAATGAGCAGTTCTTC.

This chain connects TRBV11-2 to TRBJ2-7; 7 positions match TRBD1. V trimming: 1 base; J trimming: 3 bases; junction bases outside the gene matches: 15. CDR1 is SGHAT, CDR2 FQNNGV, per germline. This CDR3 is 18 amino acids long. Here the CDR3 reads CASSLVLGQSNLRYEQYF. CDR3 DNA sequence: TGTGCCAGCAGCTTAGTATTGGGACAGAGCAATCTACGCTACGAGCAGTACTTC.

The chain uses TRBV4-1 and TRBJ1-3; perhaps TRBD1 as D (6 bases). This CDR3 is 15 amino acids long. The germline CDR1 and CDR2 sequences are MGHRA and YSYEKL. Trimming shortened V by 2 bases and J by 3 bases, and 11 bases separated the two germline ends. The CDR3 nucleotides are TGCGCCAGCAGCCAAATCAGGGGTTTTGGAAACACCATATATTTT. Its protein product is CASSQIRGFGNTIYF.

The genes are TRBV27 and TRBJ2-7, with D possibly being TRBD1 (5 bases). Looked up from germline, CDR1 is MNHEY and CDR2 is SMNVEV (reference sequence). The CDR3 is 13 amino acids. The V end lost 6 bases, the J end lost 1 base, and 10 bases lay between the germline ends. In DNA form, the CDR3 reads TGTGCCAGCAGCTCAGGGTATTCCTACGAGCAGTACTTC. Its protein is CASSSGYSYEQYF.

The gene calls are TRBV6-5 and TRBJ2-2; 10 bases fit TRBD2. J gave up 5 bases and V 5 bases, and 5 bases lay outside the gene matches. The CDR3 loop spans 15 amino acids. CDR1 and CDR2 (germline): MNHEY, SVGAGI. DNA for the CDR3: TGTGCCAGCAGTGTTACTAGCGGGACAACCGGGGAGCTGTTTTTT. Its protein is CASSVTSGTTGELFF.

The V call is TRBV9, the J call TRBJ1-1, with 7 bases that match TRBD1. Germline V gene sequence: CDR1 SGDLS, CDR2 YYNGEE. The CDR3 is 19 amino acids. Trimming took 0 bases from V and 5 from J; bases not matched to a gene: 19. In DNA, the CDR3 is TGTGCCAGCAGCGTAGATTTAGCCCGGCCGACAGGGTTGGGGACTGAAGCTTTCTTT. This codes for CASSVDLARPTGLGTEAFF.

The chain recombines TRBV7-3 with TRBJ2-1; D may match TRBD1 or TRBD2 (5 bases each). CDR3 length equals 12 residues. Between the trimmed V and J ends, which lost 5 bases and 9 bases, there was a span of 11 bases. Germline V gives CDR1 SGHTA, CDR2 FQGTGA. CDR3 sequence: CASSLLRGEQFF. DNA of the CDR3: TGTGCCAGCAGCCTTCTGAGGGGTGAGCAGTTCTTC.

The V gene is TRBV28, the J gene TRBJ2-7, with D perhaps matching TRBD1 or TRBD2 (5 bases each). Trimming took 3 bases from V and 4 from J, leaving 13 bases between them. Looked up from germline, CDR1 is MDHEN and CDR2 is SYDVKM. The CDR3 is 14 amino acids. The CDR3 DNA is TGTGCCAGCAGTTTTTCAGGGACCCTATACGAGCAGTACTTC. Translation: CASSFSGTLYEQYF.

V gene TRBV28 combines with J gene TRBJ2-3, with 10 bases lining up with TRBD2. Germline CDR1 reads MDHEN; CDR2 reads SYDVKM. The CDR3 is made up of 14 amino acids. J was trimmed by 3 bases and V by 6 bases; bases with no gene match: 3. CDR3: CASRLAGRTDTQYF. The DNA of the CDR3 is TGTGCCAGCAGACTAGCGGGGAGAACAGATACGCAGTATTTT. Drawing the rest from reference TRBV28 and TRBJ2-3, the complete variable domain is DVKVTQSSRYLVKRTGEKVFLECVQDMDHENMFWYRQDPGLGLRLIYFSYDVKMKEKGDIPEGYSVSREKKERFSLILESASTNQTSMYLCASRLAGRTDTQYFGPGTRLTVL.

This clone was seen just once. For the CDR3, the DNA is TGTGCCACCAGCAGAGAGCAGGGGTATGGCTACACCTTC. Translation gives CATSREQGYGYTF. V usage is TRBV15 and J usage is TRBJ1-2; D might be TRBD1 (6 bases). CDR1 and CDR2 from the germline V gene are LNHNV and YYDKDF (reference sequence). This CDR3 has 13 amino acids. V was clipped by 0 bases and J by 5 bases, with 7 bases between them.

The chain carries TRBV30 and TRBJ1-5, with TRBD1 as a possible D gene (6 bases). This CDR3 contains 13 residues. V shed 2 bases and J shed 5 bases, with 10 bases lying between them. Germline-derived CDR1 and CDR2 are GTSNPN and SVGIG (reference sequence). Here the CDR3 reads CAWSQGRDQPQHF. In DNA, the CDR3 is TGTGCCTGGAGTCAGGGGAGGGATCAGCCCCAGCATTTT.

The chain joins TRBV29-1 to TRBJ2-1; the D is unclear. From germline, CDR1 is SQVTM and CDR2 ANQGSEA. V was cut by 0 bases and J by 7 bases, with 16 bases left in between. CDR3 size: 15 residues. CDR3 DNA: TGCAGCGTTGAAGATAGGAGAAGCCCTTCAAATGAGCAGTTCTTC. Residues: CSVEDRRSPSNEQFF.

V is TRBV28 and J is TRBJ1-2; the D is unclear. This CDR3 has 16 amino acids. The V gene's germline CDR1 is MDHEN and CDR2 SYDVKM. Trimming removed 5 bases at V and 1 base at J, with 17 bases between. The CDR3 sequence: CASSGFFSGSNYGYTF. In DNA, the CDR3 is TGTGCCAGCAGTGGGTTTTTTTCGGGGAGTAACTATGGCTACACCTTC.

The chain carries TRBV5-1 and TRBJ2-5; 12 bases match TRBD2. The CDR3 loop spans 14 amino acids. V lost 5 bases to trimming and J lost 4 bases; unmatched junction nucleotides: 3. Looked up from germline, CDR1 is SGHRS and CDR2 is YFSETQ. The CDR3 sequence is CASRPLAGGETQYF. The CDR3 DNA follows: TGCGCCAGCAGACCACTAGCGGGAGGAGAGACCCAGTACTTC. Complete variable domain (other parts from reference TRBV5-1 and TRBJ2-5): KAGVTQTPRYLIKTRGQQVTLSCSPISGHRSVSWYQQTPGQGLQFLFEYFSETQRNKGNFPGRFSGRQFSNSRSEMNVSTLELGDSALYLCASRPLAGGETQYFGPGTRLLVL.

CDR3 in amino acids: CSVDLLARADTQYF. The CDR3 DNA reads TGCAGCGTTGATCTACTAGCCAGGGCAGATACGCAGTATTTT. This sequence joins TRBV29-1 and TRBJ2-3, with D perhaps TRBD2 (6 bases). This CDR3 contains 14 residues. V lost 3 bases and J 4 bases, leaving 14 bases between the germline ends. Germline CDR1 SQVTM, CDR2 ANQGSEA.

V gene TRBV7-2 combines with J gene TRBJ2-2; D uncertain. The CDR3 is made up of 14 amino acids. Trimming removed 5 bases from V and 2 bases from J, with 9 bases in between. Germline V gene data show CDR1 as SGHTA and CDR2 as FQGNSA. CDR3 nucleotides: TGTGCCAGCAGCCCCCGATCCAACACCGGGGAGCTGTTTTTT. Its protein product is CASSPRSNTGELFF.

CDR3 sequence: CASSARGLLDNEQFF. The CDR3, as DNA: TGTGCCAGCAGCGCGAGGGGTTTGCTCGACAATGAGCAGTTCTTC. The rearrangement links TRBV9 to TRBJ2-1, with D perhaps assigned TRBD1 or TRBD2 (5 bases each). The CDR3 has 15 residues. Germline V gives CDR1 SGDLS, CDR2 YYNGEE. The V and J ends lost 3 bases and 5 bases respectively, with 15 bases between them.

J is TRBJ2-7 and V is TRBV11-1, with 9 nucleotides matching TRBD1. Per germline, CDR1 SGHAT and CDR2 FQDESV (reference sequence). The CDR3 is 15 residues long. The ends lost 5 bases at V and 2 bases at J; junction bases unmatched: 7. This CDR3 is CASSQYRGQPYEQYF. The CDR3 bases are TGTGCCAGCAGCCAATACAGGGGGCAACCCTACGAGCAGTACTTC.

This rearrangement joins TRBV15 to TRBJ2-2, with D possibly TRBD1 on 6 matching bases. The CDR3 has 16 residues. Looked up from germline, CDR1 is LNHNV and CDR2 is YYDKDF (reference sequence). The V and J ends lost 0 bases and 1 base respectively, with 9 bases between them. The CDR3 DNA follows: TGTGCCACCAGCAGAGAGCAGGGACAGAACACCGGGGAGCTGTTTTTT. It encodes CATSREQGQNTGELFF.